This is a list of T cell receptor beta chains from one sample in a study of cytomegalovirus exposure and HLA in healthy donors. Some clones are missing from TCRdb's copy, which holds only in-frame ones; the method was immunoSEQ multiplex PCR. The table has approximately 52,000 clones, over 55% seen once. The sequenced sample consisted of PBMCs. The receptors originated from a man aged 35 to 55 in good health and CMV-seropositive. Each CDR3 is given with its conserved first and last residue. Fields, in order: clone size, D gene, J gene, V gene, CDR3 protein, CDR3 DNA. The D gene is left open where the match is weak. The size field is filled for only some rows; it gives once, few, many or a size class.

few	TRBD2	TRBJ2-3	TRBV4-2	CASSLLAGSSTDTQYF	TGTGCCAGCAGCCTCCTAGCGGGGAGCAGCACAGATACGCAGTATTTT
-	-	TRBJ2-2	TRBV5-1	CASSFTGDPATGELFF	TGCGCCAGCAGCTTTACAGGTGATCCTGCCACCGGGGAGCTGTTTTTT
few	-	TRBJ1-1	TRBV19	CASSIDLRQLRAFF	TGTGCCAGTAGTATAGACCTTAGACAGCTTCGAGCTTTCTTT
-	-	TRBJ1-2	TRBV2	CASSEVGRNYGYTF	TGTGCCAGCAGTGAAGTAGGCAGGAACTATGGCTACACCTTC
once	-	TRBJ1-1	TRBV12-5	CASGLLQGGNTEAFF	TGTGCTAGTGGTTTGCTACAGGGTGGGAACACTGAAGCTTTCTTT
-	-	TRBJ1-2	TRBV10-2	CASSESAGNSLGYTF	TGCGCCAGCAGTGAGTCGGCCGGGAACAGCCTGGGCTACACCTTC
-	-	TRBJ2-7	TRBV1	CTSSQGLADTYEQYF	TGCACCAGCAGCCAAGGACTAGCGGACACCTACGAGCAGTACTTC
-	-	TRBJ1-1	TRBV18	CASSPPILEGGTEAFF	TGTGCCAGCTCACCACCTATCCTCGAGGGCGGCACTGAAGCTTTCTTT
once	TRBD1	TRBJ1-5	TRBV19	CASRSLAGQNNQPQHF	TGTGCCAGTAGAAGCCTCGCGGGACAGAACAATCAGCCCCAGCATTTT
few	-	TRBJ2-5	TRBV7-2	CASSFSETQYF	TGTGCCAGCAGCTTTAGCGAGACCCAGTACTTC
-	TRBD2	TRBJ2-7	TRBV4-3	CASSPSAGGPTYEQYF	TGCGCCAGCAGCCCATCAGCGGGGGGCCCCACCTACGAGCAGTACTTC
-	-	TRBJ1-1	TRBV11-3	CASSLDMNTEAFF	TGTGCCAGCAGCTTAGACATGAACACTGAAGCTTTCTTT
-	TRBD1	TRBJ1-2	TRBV6-5	CASSSRTGYYGYTF	TGTGCCAGCAGTTCCAGGACAGGGTACTATGGCTACACCTTC
-	-	TRBJ1-6	TRBV7-3	CASSLNSYNSPLHF	TGTGCCAGCAGCTTAAACAGCTATAATTCACCCCTCCACTTT
-	-	TRBJ1-2	TRBV29-1	CSVGRGGGDGYTF	TGCAGCGTAGGAAGGGGGGGTGGCGATGGCTACACCTTC
-	-	TRBJ1-6	TRBV7-6	CASSLEAGGPLHF	TGTGCCAGCAGCTTAGAAGCCGGCGGGCCCCTCCACTTT
-	-	TRBJ1-2	TRBV7-8	CASSESGYSSTF	TGTGCCAGCAGCGAATCAGGGTATTCGAGTACCTTC
few	-	TRBJ1-1	TRBV6-1	CASSEQEAFF	TGTGCCAGCAGTGAACAGGAAGCTTTCTTT
few	TRBD1	TRBJ1-1	TRBV11-2	CASSRLGAATGRTTEAFF	TGTGCCAGCAGCCGCCTAGGGGCGGCGACAGGGAGGACCACTGAAGCTTTCTTT
once	-	TRBJ2-7	TRBV5-1	CASSLQTGRVGEQYF	TGCGCCAGCAGCCTGCAGACGGGCAGGGTGGGCGAGCAGTACTTC
-	-	TRBJ1-2	TRBV30	CAWSVPGALIGGYTF	TGTGCCTGGAGTGTACCCGGAGCCTTGATTGGTGGCTACACCTTC
-	TRBD1	TRBJ2-1	TRBV5-1	CASSSNSHRGREFF	TGCGCCAGCAGCTCCAATTCCCACAGGGGGCGGGAGTTCTTC
-	TRBD1	TRBJ1-1	TRBV19	CASSWTGGLNTEAFF	TGTGCCAGTAGCTGGACAGGGGGCTTGAACACTGAAGCTTTCTTT
-	-	TRBJ2-3	TRBV19	CASRANGAYTQYF	TGTGCCAGTCGAGCGAATGGGGCGTATACGCAGTATTTT